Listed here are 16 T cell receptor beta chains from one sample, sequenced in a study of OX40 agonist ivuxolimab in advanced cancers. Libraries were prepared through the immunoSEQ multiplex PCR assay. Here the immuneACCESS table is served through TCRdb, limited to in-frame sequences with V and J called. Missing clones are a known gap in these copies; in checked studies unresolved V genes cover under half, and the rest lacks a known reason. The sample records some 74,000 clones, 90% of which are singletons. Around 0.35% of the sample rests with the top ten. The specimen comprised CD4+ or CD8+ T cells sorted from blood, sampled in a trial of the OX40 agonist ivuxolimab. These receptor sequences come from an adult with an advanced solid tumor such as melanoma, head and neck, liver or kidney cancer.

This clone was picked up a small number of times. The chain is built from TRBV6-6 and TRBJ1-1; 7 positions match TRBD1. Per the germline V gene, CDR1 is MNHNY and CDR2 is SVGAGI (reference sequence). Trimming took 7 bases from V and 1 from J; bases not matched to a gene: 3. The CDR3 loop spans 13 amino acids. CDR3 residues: CASNGQANTEAFF. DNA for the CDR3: TGTGCCAGCAACGGACAGGCGAACACTGAAGCTTTCTTT.

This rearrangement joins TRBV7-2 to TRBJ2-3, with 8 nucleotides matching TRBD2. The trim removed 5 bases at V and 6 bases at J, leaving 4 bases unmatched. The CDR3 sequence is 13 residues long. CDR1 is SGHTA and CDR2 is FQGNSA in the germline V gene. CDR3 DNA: TGTGCCAGCAGCCCACGACTAGCGGATACGCAGTATTTT. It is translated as CASSPRLADTQYF.

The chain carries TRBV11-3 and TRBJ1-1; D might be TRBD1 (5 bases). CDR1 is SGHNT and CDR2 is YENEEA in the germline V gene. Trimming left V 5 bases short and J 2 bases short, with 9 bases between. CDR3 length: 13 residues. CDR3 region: CASSRGDNTEAFF. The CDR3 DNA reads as TGTGCCAGCAGCCGAGGGGACAACACTGAAGCTTTCTTT.

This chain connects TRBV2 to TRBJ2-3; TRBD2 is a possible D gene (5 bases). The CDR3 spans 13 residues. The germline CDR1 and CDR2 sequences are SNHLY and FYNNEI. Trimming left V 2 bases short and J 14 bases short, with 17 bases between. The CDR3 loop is CASSEPFRRALYF. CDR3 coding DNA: TGTGCCAGCAGTGAACCATTTAGGCGGGCGTTGTATTTT.

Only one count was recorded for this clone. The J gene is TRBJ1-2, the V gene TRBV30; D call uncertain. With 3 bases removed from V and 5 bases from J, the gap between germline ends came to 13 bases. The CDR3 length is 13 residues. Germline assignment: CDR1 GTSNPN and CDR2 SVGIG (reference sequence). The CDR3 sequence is CAWRPGSTYGYTF. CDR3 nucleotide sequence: TGTGCCTGGAGACCGGGATCAACTTATGGCTACACCTTC.

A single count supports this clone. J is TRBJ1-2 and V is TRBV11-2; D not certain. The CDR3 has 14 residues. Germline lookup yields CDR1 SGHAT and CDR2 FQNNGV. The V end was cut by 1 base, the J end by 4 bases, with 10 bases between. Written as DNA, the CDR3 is TGTGCCAGCAGCTTAGCAGGTGACTTCTATGGCTACACCTTC. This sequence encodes CASSLAGDFYGYTF.

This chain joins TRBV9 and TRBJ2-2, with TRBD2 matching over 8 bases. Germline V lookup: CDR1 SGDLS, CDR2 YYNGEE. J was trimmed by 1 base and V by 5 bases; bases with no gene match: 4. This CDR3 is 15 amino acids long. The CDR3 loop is CASRPAGGNTGELFF. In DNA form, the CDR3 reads TGTGCCAGCAGGCCTGCGGGGGGGAACACCGGGGAGCTGTTTTTT.

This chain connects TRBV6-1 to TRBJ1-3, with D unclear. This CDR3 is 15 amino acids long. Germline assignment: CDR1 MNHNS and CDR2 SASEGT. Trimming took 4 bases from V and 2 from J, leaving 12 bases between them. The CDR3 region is CASSGVMGTGNTIYF. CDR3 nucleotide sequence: TGTGCCAGCAGTGGAGTTATGGGGACTGGAAACACCATATATTTT.

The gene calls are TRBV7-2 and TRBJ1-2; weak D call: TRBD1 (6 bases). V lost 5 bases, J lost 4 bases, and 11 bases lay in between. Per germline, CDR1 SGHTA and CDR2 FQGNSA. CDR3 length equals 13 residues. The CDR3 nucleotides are TGTGCCAGCAGCGAACAGGGTCGCTATGGCTACACCTTC. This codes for CASSEQGRYGYTF.

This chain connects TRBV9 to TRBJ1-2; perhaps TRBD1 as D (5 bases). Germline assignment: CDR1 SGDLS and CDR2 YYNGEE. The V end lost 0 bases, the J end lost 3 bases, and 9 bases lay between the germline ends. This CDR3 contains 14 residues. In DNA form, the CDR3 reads TGTGCCAGCAGCGTAGATTTGGGGGACTATGGCTACACCTTC. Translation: CASSVDLGDYGYTF.

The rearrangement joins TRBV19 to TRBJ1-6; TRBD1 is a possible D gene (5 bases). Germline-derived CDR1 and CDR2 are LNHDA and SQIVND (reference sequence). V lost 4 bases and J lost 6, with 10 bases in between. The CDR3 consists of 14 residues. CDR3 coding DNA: TGTGCCAGTAGTACCCGACAGACTAATTCACCCCTCCACTTT. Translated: CASSTRQTNSPLHF. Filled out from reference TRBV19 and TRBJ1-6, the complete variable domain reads DGGITQSPKYLFRKEGQNVTLSCEQNLNHDAMYWYRQDPGQGLRLIYYSQIVNDFQKGDIAEGYSVSREKKESFPLTVTSAQKNPTAFYLCASSTRQTNSPLHFGNGTRLTVT.

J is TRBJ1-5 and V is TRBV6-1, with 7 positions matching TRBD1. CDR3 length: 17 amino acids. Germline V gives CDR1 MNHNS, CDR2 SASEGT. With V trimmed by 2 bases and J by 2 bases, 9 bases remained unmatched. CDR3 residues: CASSELGRGWGNQPQHF. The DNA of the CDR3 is TGTGCCAGCAGTGAATTGGGCAGGGGGTGGGGCAATCAGCCCCAGCATTTT.

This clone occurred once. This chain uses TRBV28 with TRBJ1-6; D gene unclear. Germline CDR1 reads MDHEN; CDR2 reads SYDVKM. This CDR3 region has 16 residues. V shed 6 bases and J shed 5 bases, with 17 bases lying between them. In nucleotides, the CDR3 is TGTGCCAGCAGCATATGGGTCCGGGTGAATAATTCACCCCTCCACTTT. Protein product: CASSIWVRVNNSPLHF.

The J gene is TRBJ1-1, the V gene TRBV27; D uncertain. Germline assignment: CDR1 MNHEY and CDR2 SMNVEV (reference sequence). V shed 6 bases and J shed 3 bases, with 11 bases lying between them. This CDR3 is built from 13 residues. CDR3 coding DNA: TGTGCCAGCAGGTACGATCGACACACTGAAGCTTTCTTT. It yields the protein CASRYDRHTEAFF.

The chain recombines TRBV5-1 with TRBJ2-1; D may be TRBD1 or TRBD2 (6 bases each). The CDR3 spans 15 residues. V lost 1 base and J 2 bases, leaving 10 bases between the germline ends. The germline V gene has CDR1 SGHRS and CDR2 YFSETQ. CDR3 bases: TGCGCCAGCAGCTTGATGAGGGGGGCCTACAATGAGCAGTTCTTC. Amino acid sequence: CASSLMRGAYNEQFF. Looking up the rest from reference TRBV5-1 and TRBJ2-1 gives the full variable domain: KAGVTQTPRYLIKTRGQQVTLSCSPISGHRSVSWYQQTPGQGLQFLFEYFSETQRNKGNFPGRFSGRQFSNSRSEMNVSTLELGDSALYLCASSLMRGAYNEQFFGPGTRLTVL.

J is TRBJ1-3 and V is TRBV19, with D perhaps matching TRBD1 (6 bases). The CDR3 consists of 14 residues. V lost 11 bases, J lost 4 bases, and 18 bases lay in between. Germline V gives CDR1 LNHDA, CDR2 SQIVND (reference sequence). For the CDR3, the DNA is TGTGCCTCCCGGCCGACAGGCTTGGGAAACACCATATATTTT. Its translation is CASRPTGLGNTIYF.